The 8 T cell receptor beta chains given below trace back to one sample, sequenced in a study of blood T cell repertoires in COVID-19. Data came from immunoSEQ multiplex PCR; TCRdb stores just in-frame clones and leaves some out. The sample yields around 270,000 clones, 86% seen once. The sample consisted of peripheral blood. The receptor source for this set is a man aged 25 to 40 with active or convalescent COVID-19.

This chain links TRBV18 with TRBJ1-6; possible D gene TRBD1, 5 bases. Trimming cost V 3 bases and J 7 bases, with 13 bases left between them. Per the germline V gene, CDR1 is KGHSH and CDR2 is LQKENI. This CDR3 is 15 amino acids long. This CDR3 is CASSPLGQGNSPLHF. CDR3 DNA sequence: TGTGCCAGCTCACCGTTAGGGCAGGGAAATTCACCCCTCCACTTT.

The chain joins TRBV5-4 to TRBJ1-2, with D tentatively TRBD1 (5 bases). The germline V gene has CDR1 SGHNT and CDR2 YYREEE (reference sequence). CDR3 length: 14 amino acids. V dropped 4 bases and J dropped 2 bases, with 12 bases sitting between them. In DNA, the CDR3 is TGTGCCAGCAGCCCTGGGGCCGAGAACTATGGCTACACCTTC. It codes for CASSPGAENYGYTF.

This chain joins TRBV4-1 and TRBJ2-7; 7 nucleotides line up with TRBD1. CDR3 length: 15 residues. In germline, CDR1 is MGHRA, CDR2 YSYEKL. Trimming at V came to 5 bases and at J to 1 base, leaving 8 bases not matched to a gene. The CDR3 DNA is TGCGCCAGCAGCGAAGGGACAGCCCTTTCCTACGAGCAGTACTTC. It translates to CASSEGTALSYEQYF.

This clone was seen only a few times. This chain joins TRBV19 and TRBJ1-1; maybe TRBD1 (6 bases). The germline CDR1 and CDR2 sequences are LNHDA and SQIVND (reference sequence). The CDR3 spans 12 residues. Trimming took off 3 bases at V and 9 bases at J, with 11 bases between the two ends. In DNA, the CDR3 is TGTGCCAGTAGTATGAGGACAGCCCAAGCTTTCTTT. Translated, it gives CASSMRTAQAFF.

The chain employs TRBV3-1 (or the pseudogene TRBV3-2) and TRBJ2-7; 9 nucleotides agree with TRBD1. Germline V gene data show CDR1 as LGHDT and CDR2 as YNNKEL (reference sequence). After removal of 0 bases from V and 5 bases from J, the junction contained 5 bases not matched to a gene. CDR3 size: 15 residues. The DNA of the CDR3 is TGTGCCAGCAGCCAAGATGGGACAGGGTCACACGAGCAGTACTTC. Protein product: CASSQDGTGSHEQYF.

This clone was seen a single time. The V call is TRBV12-3 or TRBV12-4, the J call TRBJ2-7; D unresolved. This CDR3 has 13 residues. Trimming stripped 3 bases from V and 1 base from J, with 7 bases between. The DNA of the CDR3 is TGTGCCAGCAGTTTTGGAGATTCCTACGAGCAGTACTTC. Translated, it gives CASSFGDSYEQYF.

The chain is built from TRBV19 and TRBJ2-7, with 12 bases matching TRBD2. From germline, CDR1 is LNHDA and CDR2 SQIVND (reference sequence). The V and J ends lost 5 bases and 6 bases, in that order; junction bases with no gene match: 14. The length of the CDR3 is 17 residues. The CDR3: CASSLNGLAGSIGEQYF. In nucleotides, the CDR3 is TGTGCCAGTAGTCTAAACGGACTAGCGGGGAGTATTGGCGAGCAGTACTTC.

The V and J genes are TRBV18 and TRBJ2-3; TRBD2 agrees at 7 bases. The CDR3 loop spans 14 amino acids. The J segment lost 4 bases and the V segment lost 4 bases, leaving 5 bases of the junction unmatched. Germline CDR1 and CDR2: KGHSH and LQKENI. CDR3 DNA sequence: TGTGCCAGCTCACTCACTCGGGGGGCAGATACGCAGTATTTT. It yields the protein CASSLTRGADTQYF.